The clone carrying this T cell receptor (beta chain) was recorded many times. Its antigen is currently unknown. This sample was taken from a study of T cells in Graves' hyperthyroidism and ophthalmopathy. Findings of the study overall: Most expanded thyroid clonotypes above 0.001 recurred in blood.

From germline, CDR1 is SGHVS and CDR2 FQNEAQ. The CDR3 contains 15 residues. The V and J ends lost 7 bases and 3 bases respectively, with 17 bases between them. Lactation, pregnancy, other autoimmune disease or uncontrolled infection led to exclusion of patients. Used for diagnoses were clinical symptoms, serum thyroxine and TRAb, thyroid ultrasound and orbital computed tomography. Amplification of TCR beta CDR3 regions used RNA as the template. First-round RT-PCR with HTBI primers amplified the TCR CDR3 region. MiXCR, applied by TCRdb to the multiplex PCR reads, yields one record per CDR3 protein. Of 500,000 to 650,000 distinct CDR3 sequences in the sample, about 14% were seen once.

The gene calls are TRBV7-8 and TRBJ2-3; D gene uncertain. This TCR came from a woman in her thirties or forties with Graves' hyperthyroidism. The sample comprised blood. This CDR3 reads CASTAEASTTDTQYF. For the CDR3, the DNA is TGTGCCAGCACCGCTGAGGCCAGTACGACAGATACGCAGTATTTT.